The 7 T cell receptor beta chains given below trace back to one sample, sequenced in a study of T cells after yellow fever vaccination. TCRdb analysed the 5' RACE reads with MiXCR anew, one entry per CDR3 protein. The sample has approximately 110,000 distinct CDR3 sequences, nearly 7.5% seen once. The specimen comprised CD4+ T cells sorted from PBMCs, sampled 10 days after the first yellow fever vaccination. These receptors were taken from a man aged 18-30 years who received the YFV17D yellow fever vaccine.

The J gene is TRBJ2-7, the V gene TRBV12-3 or TRBV12-4; a weak D match, TRBD2 (6 bases). V lost 3 bases to trimming and J lost 2 bases, with 20 bases between them. The length of the CDR3 is 17 residues. CDR3 loop: CASSFGGSGSSTYEQYF. Here the CDR3 DNA reads TGTGCCAGCAGTTTTGGGGGGTCTGGATCGTCGACCTACGAGCAGTACTTC.

This clonotype was observed a handful of times. The CDR3 reads CSARSQPGFGYTF. In DNA, the CDR3 is TGCAGTGCTAGGTCCCAACCGGGGTTTGGCTACACCTTC. V gene TRBV20-1 combines with J gene TRBJ1-2; D remains ambiguous. Germline lookup yields CDR1 DFQATT and CDR2 SNEGSKA (reference sequence). With 3 bases removed from V and 7 bases from J, the gap between germline ends came to 15 bases. CDR3 length: 13 amino acids.

There are many counts of this clonotype. The rearrangement links TRBV6-5 to TRBJ1-1, with unresolved D. From germline, CDR1 is MNHEY and CDR2 SVGAGI. The CDR3 totals 15 residues. The V end lost 0 bases, the J end lost 0 bases, and 8 bases lay between the germline ends. Written as DNA, the CDR3 is TGTGCCAGCAGTTACTCTGGCGGGCTGAACACTGAAGCTTTCTTT. Residues: CASSYSGGLNTEAFF.

This clonotype has a count of ten or more. The rearrangement joins TRBV12-3 or TRBV12-4 to TRBJ2-7, with 11 positions matching TRBD2. The CDR3 consists of 15 residues. The V segment lost 7 bases and the J segment 7 bases; nucleotides outside the gene matches: 12. DNA of the CDR3: TGTGCCAGCACCCCTTTAGCGGGGGGGCCAAAGGAGCAGTACGTC. Encoded protein: CASTPLAGGPKEQYV.

This clonotype came up many times. The chain couples TRBV12-3 or TRBV12-4 to TRBJ1-1; possible D gene TRBD1, 5 bases. V shed 7 bases and J shed 1 base, with 13 bases lying between them. This CDR3 contains 14 residues. CDR3 in amino acids: CASKRGQGNTEAFF. The CDR3 nucleotides read TGTGCCAGCAAACGCGGCCAGGGGAACACTGAAGCTTTCTTT.

Ten or more counts support this clonotype. A junction end diverges from the germline sequence, so it may reflect a read error. The chain couples TRBV7-7 to TRBJ2-3, with 7 nucleotides matching TRBD1. This CDR3 is 15 amino acids long. From germline, CDR1 is SSHAT and CDR2 FNYEAQ (reference sequence). The CDR3 region is CASSLGDSSTDTQYF. The CDR3 nucleotides read TGTGCTAGCAGCTTAGGGGACAGTAGCACAGATACGCAGTATTTT.

This clonotype came up many times. The genes are TRBV12-3 or TRBV12-4 and TRBJ2-6, with D possibly being TRBD1 (7 bases). With 2 bases removed from V and 0 bases from J, the gap between germline ends came to 14 bases. This CDR3 is built from 18 residues. This CDR3 reads CASSLSAGGPSGANVLTF. The CDR3 DNA reads TGTGCCAGCAGTTTATCTGCAGGGGGGCCCTCTGGGGCCAACGTCCTGACTTTC.